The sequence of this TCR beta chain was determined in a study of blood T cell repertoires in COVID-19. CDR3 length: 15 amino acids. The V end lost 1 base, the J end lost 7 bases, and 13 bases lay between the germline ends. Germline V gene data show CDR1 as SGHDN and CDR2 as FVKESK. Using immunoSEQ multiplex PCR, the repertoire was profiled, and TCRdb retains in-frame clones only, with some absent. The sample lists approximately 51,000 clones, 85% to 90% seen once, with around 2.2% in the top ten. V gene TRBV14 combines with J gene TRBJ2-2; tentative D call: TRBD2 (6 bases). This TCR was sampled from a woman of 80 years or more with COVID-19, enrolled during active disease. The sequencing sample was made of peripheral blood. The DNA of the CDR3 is TGTGCCAGCAGCCAAGCCGTGGGGGGAGTCGGGGAGCTGTTTTTT. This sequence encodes CASSQAVGGVGELFF.